This entry concerns a single TCR beta chain. The antigen remains unidentified. The sample is drawn from a study of cytomegalovirus exposure and HLA in healthy donors. The overall study: Of fewer than 450 genotyped donors, 65% to 85% clustered with self-reported Caucasian donors.

This PCR relied on a set of 60 Vbeta primers and 13 Jbeta primers. As processed by the authors: Some 11 million of the about 80 million unique TCR beta chains counted in a later analysis were shared. Generated by immunoSEQ multiplex PCR, the TCRdb table keeps only in-frame clones and is missing some. D and trimming were read from the DNA, whereas the V and J calls and clone size are those reported in that table. The sample has around 140,000 clones, around 90% seen once. Overall study results and limits: Per published reports, the classifier diagnosed cytomegalovirus status with high specificity and sensitivity.

Nominal health characterized the donors when sampled, though unrecorded immune exposures were likely. Trimming cost V 6 bases and J 7 bases; bases outside gene matches: 6. The CDR3 runs 13 residues. This rearrangement joins TRBV23-1 to TRBJ2-1; 7 bases line up with TRBD1. TRBV23-1 is an open reading frame whose function is uncertain. The TCR comes from a woman aged 40 to 50 in good health and CMV-seronegative. Sample: PBMCs. CDR3 residues: CASSRSTGNEQFF. As DNA, the CDR3 is TGCGCCAGCAGCCGATCGACAGGGAATGAGCAGTTCTTC.